In this sample, the clone carrying this TCR beta chain turned up a few times. The CDR3 has 11 amino acids. Trimming removed 7 bases from V and 3 bases from J, with 9 bases in between. Per germline, CDR1 SQVTM and CDR2 ANQGSEA. The source of the sample is a study of T cells in Graves' hyperthyroidism and ophthalmopathy. Amplified TCR beta CDR3 regions derived from RNA transcripts. HTBI primers drove first-round RT-PCR of the TCR CDR3. TCRdb recomputed calls from the multiplex PCR reads with MiXCR, one row per CDR3 protein. The sample holds approximately 370,000 distinct CDR3 sequences; about 15% are singletons and the top ten take more than 30%.

Sequencing was carried out using blood. The gene calls are TRBV29-1 and TRBJ1-2; no firm D call. The receptor was isolated from a woman aged 25 to 39 with Graves' hyperthyroidism that later progressed to Graves' ophthalmopathy. In nucleotides, the CDR3 is TGCAGCGACGAGGCGGACTATGGCTACACCTTC. It codes for CSDEADYGYTF.